This T cell receptor beta chain was found in a study of CD8 T cells in ankylosing spondylitis. Study-level results: Disease-linked clones reportedly concentrated significantly in matched ankylosing spondylitis synovial fluid. There was a TCR beta motif, made of fewer than 10 highly homologous variants, that appeared characteristic of ankylosing spondylitis blood.

This clonotype was seen a few times. Antigen: not known. Germline V gives CDR1 SGHDT, CDR2 YYEEEE. V was trimmed by 0 bases and J by 0 bases, leaving 19 bases between them. This CDR3 has 19 amino acids. Researchers built TCR beta libraries using quantitative 5'-RACE with molecular barcodes. TCRdb re-derived calls from the 5' RACE reads in MiXCR, one entry per CDR3 protein. This table has 150,000 to 200,000 distinct CDR3 sequences, around a tenth appearing once. Sequenced material: blood, either unsorted or a sorted T cell fraction (not recorded which). This sequence was found in a female donor with ankylosing spondylitis or in good health (not recorded which). The chain joins TRBV5-6 to TRBJ2-1, with a weak D call TRBD1 (5 bases). The CDR3 is CASSLAPGIAPHSYNEQFF. The CDR3 DNA sequence: TGTGCCAGCAGCTTGGCCCCAGGGATCGCGCCCCACTCCTACAATGAGCAGTTCTTC.